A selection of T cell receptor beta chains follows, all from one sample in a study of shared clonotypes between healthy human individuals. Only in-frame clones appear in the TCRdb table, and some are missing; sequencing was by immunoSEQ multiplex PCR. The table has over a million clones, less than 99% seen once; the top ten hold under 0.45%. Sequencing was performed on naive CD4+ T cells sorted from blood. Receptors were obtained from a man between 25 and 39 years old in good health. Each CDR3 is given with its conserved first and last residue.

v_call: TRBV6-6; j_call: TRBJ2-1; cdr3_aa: CASSFSSGLGNEQFF
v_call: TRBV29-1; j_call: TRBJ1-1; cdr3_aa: CSVAPLAVYDREAFF
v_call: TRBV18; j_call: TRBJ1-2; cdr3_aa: CASSPSWGTGAVGYTF
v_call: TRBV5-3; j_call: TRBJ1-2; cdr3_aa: CARSLSHPALNYGYTF
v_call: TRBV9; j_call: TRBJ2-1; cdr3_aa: CASSPEISGYNEQFF
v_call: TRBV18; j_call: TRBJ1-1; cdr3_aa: CASSPAGGTEAFF
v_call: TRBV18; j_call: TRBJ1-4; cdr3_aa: CASSPNNGRNNEKLFF
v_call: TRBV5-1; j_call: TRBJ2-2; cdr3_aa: CASSLERQRNTGELFF
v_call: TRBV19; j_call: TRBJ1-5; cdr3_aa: CASSRHNQPQHF
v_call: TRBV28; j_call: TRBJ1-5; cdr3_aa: CASSLWGSRGSNQPQHF
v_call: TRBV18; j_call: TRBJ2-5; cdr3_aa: CASSPKDRRETQYF
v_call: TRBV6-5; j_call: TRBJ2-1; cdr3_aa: CASSYPNREQFF
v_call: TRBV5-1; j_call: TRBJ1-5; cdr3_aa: CASSLVPGLQPQHF
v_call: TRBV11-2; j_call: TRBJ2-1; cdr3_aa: CASSSESREQFF
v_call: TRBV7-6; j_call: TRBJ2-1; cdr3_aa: CASGKLAAYNEQFF
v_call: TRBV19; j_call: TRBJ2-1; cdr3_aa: CASSTVAGTSYNEQFF